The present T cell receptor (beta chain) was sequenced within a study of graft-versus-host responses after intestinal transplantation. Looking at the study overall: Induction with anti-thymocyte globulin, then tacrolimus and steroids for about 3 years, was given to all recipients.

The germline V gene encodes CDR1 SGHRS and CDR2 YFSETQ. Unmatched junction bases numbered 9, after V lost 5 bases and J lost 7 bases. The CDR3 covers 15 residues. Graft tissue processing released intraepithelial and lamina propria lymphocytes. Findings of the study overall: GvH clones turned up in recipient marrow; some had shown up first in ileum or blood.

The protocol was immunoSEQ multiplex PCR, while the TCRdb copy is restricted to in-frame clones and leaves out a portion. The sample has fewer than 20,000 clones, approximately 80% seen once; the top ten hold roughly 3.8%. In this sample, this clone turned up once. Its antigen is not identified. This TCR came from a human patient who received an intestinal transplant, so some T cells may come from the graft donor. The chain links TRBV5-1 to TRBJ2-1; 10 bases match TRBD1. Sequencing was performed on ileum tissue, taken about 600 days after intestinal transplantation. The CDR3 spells CASRWGTGDMNEQFF. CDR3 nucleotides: TGCGCCAGCAGGTGGGGGACAGGGGATATGAATGAGCAGTTCTTC.